This T cell receptor (beta chain) is from a study of blood T cell repertoires in COVID-19. About the study: Whether acute or convalescent, the COVID-19 samples came from the United States, Italy and Spain. From T cells, B-cell-depleted T cells, or PBMCs came the material, which was cDNA or gDNA.

There are 17 residues in the CDR3. Germline V gene data show CDR1 as LGHDT and CDR2 as YNNKEL (reference sequence). With 0 bases removed from V and 2 bases from J, the gap between germline ends came to 13 bases. In the study's own analysis: Estimates of nucleated cell counts were drawn from the amplification of reference gene primers. Method: immunoSEQ multiplex PCR; TCRdb's copy keeps in-frame clones and lacks some. V and J calls and clone size are as listed in that table; D and trimming were resolved from the DNA. Among just over 80,000 clones listed, around 81% were seen once. The TCR originated in a man older than 75 with acute or convalescent COVID-19. The chain employs TRBV3-1 (or the pseudogene TRBV3-2) and TRBJ1-4; tentatively, D is TRBD1 (5 bases). Input material: peripheral blood. The CDR3 loop reads CASSQERQGRTNEKLFF. CDR3 coding DNA: TGTGCCAGCAGCCAAGAGAGGCAGGGAAGGACTAATGAAAAACTGTTTTTT.